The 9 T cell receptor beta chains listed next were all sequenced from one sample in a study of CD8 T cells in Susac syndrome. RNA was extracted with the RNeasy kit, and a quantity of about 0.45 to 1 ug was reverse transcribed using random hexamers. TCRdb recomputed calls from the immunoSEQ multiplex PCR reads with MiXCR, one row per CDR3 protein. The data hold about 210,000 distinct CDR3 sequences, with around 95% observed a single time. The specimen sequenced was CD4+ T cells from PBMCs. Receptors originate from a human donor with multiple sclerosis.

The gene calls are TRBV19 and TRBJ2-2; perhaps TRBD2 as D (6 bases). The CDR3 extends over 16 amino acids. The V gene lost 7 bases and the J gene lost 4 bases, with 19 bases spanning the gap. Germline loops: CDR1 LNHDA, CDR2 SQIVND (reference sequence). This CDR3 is CASKLVLAPSTGELFF. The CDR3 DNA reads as TGTGCCAGTAAATTGGTACTAGCCCCGAGCACCGGGGAGCTGTTTTTT. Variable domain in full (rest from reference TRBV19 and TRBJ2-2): DGGITQSPKYLFRKEGQNVTLSCEQNLNHDAMYWYRQDPGQGLRLIYYSQIVNDFQKGDIAEGYSVSREKKESFPLTVTSAQKNPTAFYLCASKLVLAPSTGELFFGEGSRLTVL.

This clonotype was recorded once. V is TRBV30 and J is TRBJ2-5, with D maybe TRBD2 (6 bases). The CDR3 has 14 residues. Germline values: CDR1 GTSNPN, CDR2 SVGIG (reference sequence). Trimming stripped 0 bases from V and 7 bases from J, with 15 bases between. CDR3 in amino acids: CAWSVPPAEGTQYF. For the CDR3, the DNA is TGTGCCTGGAGTGTACCCCCCGCGGAGGGGACCCAGTACTTC.

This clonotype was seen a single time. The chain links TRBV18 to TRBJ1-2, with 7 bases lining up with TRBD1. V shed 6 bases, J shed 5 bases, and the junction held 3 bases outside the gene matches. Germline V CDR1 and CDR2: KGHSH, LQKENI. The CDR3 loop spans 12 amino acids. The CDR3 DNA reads TGTGCCAGCTCCGAGGGACAGTATGGCTACACCTTC. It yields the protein CASSEGQYGYTF. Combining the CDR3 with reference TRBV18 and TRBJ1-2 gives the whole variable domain NAGVMQNPRHLVRRRGQEARLRCSPMKGHSHVYWYRQLPEEGLKFMVYLQKENIIDESGMPKERFSAEFPKEGPSILRIQQVVRGDSAAYFCASSEGQYGYTFGSGTRLTVV.

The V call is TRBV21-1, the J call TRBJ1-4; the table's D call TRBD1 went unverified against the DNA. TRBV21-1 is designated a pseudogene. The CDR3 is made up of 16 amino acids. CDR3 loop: CASSNKDSTTNEKLFF. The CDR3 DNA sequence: TGTGCCAGCAGCAACAAGGACAGTACAACTAATGAAAAACTGTTTTTT.

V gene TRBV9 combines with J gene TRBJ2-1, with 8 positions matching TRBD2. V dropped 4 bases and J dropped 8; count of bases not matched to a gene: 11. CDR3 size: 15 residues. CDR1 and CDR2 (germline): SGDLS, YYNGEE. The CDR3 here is CASSSRLAPGDEQFF. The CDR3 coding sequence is TGTGCCAGCAGCAGCCGACTAGCGCCGGGGGATGAGCAGTTCTTC.

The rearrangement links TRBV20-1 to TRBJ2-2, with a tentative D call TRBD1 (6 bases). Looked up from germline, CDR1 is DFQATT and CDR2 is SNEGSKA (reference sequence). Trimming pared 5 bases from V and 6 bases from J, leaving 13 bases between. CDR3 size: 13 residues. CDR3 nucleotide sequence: TGCAGTGCTCGATCGGACAGTGCCGGGGAGCTGTTTTTT. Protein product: CSARSDSAGELFF.

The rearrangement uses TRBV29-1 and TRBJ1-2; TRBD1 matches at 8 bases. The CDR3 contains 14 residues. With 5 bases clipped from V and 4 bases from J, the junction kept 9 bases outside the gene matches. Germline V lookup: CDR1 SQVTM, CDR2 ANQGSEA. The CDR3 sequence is CSVQKDRDLYGYTF. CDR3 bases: TGCAGCGTTCAAAAGGACAGGGACCTCTATGGCTACACCTTC.

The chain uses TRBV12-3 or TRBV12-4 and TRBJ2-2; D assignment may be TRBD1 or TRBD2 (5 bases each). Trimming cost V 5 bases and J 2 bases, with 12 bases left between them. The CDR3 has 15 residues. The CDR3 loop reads CASSGTTLNTGELFF. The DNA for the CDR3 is TGTGCCAGCAGTGGGACGACCCTAAACACCGGGGAGCTGTTTTTT.

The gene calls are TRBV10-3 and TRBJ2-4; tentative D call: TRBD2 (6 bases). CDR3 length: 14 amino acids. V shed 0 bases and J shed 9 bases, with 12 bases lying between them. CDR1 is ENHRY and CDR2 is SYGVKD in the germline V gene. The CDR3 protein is CAISESRGGGIQYF. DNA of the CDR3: TGTGCCATCAGTGAGTCGCGGGGAGGAGGCATTCAGTACTTC.